The next 13 T cell receptor beta chains were all read from a single sample in a study of CD8 T cells in ankylosing spondylitis. TCRdb reprocessed the 5' RACE reads with MiXCR, giving one entry per CDR3 protein. Of about 340,000 distinct CDR3 sequences listed, over 12% are singletons. Material: blood, either unsorted or a sorted T cell fraction (not recorded which). These receptors came from a male donor with ankylosing spondylitis or in good health (not recorded which).

This clonotype turned up a few times. The chain couples TRBV27 to TRBJ1-1; no reliable D call. The V and J ends lost 3 bases and 2 bases respectively, with 16 bases between them. Germline loops: CDR1 MNHEY, CDR2 SMNVEV (reference sequence). This CDR3 comprises 16 residues. CDR3 nucleotides: TGTGCCAGCAGTTTGGCTGGGGAGTTCCCTAACACTGAAGCTTTCTTT. Residues: CASSLAGEFPNTEAFF.

The table lists this clonotype with many counts. The rearrangement links TRBV5-1 to TRBJ2-2; the D call may be TRBD1 or TRBD2 (5 bases each). Germline V CDR1 and CDR2: SGHRS, YFSETQ. The ends were cut back, 3 bases at V and 1 base at J, with 16 bases in the middle. The CDR3 contains 17 residues. CDR3 coding DNA: TGCGCCAGCAGCTCACATGGGGGACGAGGGAACACCGGGGAGCTGTTTTTT. It specifies CASSSHGGRGNTGELFF. The whole variable domain, remainder taken from reference TRBV5-1 and TRBJ2-2, is KAGVTQTPRYLIKTRGQQVTLSCSPISGHRSVSWYQQTPGQGLQFLFEYFSETQRNKGNFPGRFSGRQFSNSRSEMNVSTLELGDSALYLCASSSHGGRGNTGELFFGEGSRLTVL.

The chain links TRBV9 to TRBJ1-6; tentative D call: TRBD1 (6 bases). Trimming removed 4 bases from V and 7 bases from J, with 18 bases in between. Per germline, CDR1 SGDLS and CDR2 YYNGEE. This CDR3 comprises 16 residues. The CDR3 nucleotides read TGTGCCAGCAGCCCCCTAAGGGGGGACTTGAATTCACCCCTCCACTTT. It yields the protein CASSPLRGDLNSPLHF.

The chain couples TRBV27 to TRBJ2-5, with D perhaps TRBD1 (5 bases). CDR1 is MNHEY and CDR2 is SMNVEV in the germline V gene (reference sequence). The CDR3 has 16 residues. The V end lost 5 bases, the J end lost 5 bases, and 21 bases lay between the germline ends. CDR3 sequence reads: CASSPNYATESETQYF. CDR3 bases: TGTGCCAGCAGTCCCAATTACGCGACAGAATCGGAGACCCAGTACTTC.

The rearrangement joins TRBV6-1 to TRBJ2-7, with 9 bases fitting TRBD1. CDR3 length: 15 amino acids. The germline gives CDR1 MNHNS, CDR2 SASEGT. The trim removed 5 bases at V and 5 bases at J, leaving 10 bases unmatched. The chain's CDR3 is CASSPHGTGMHEQYF. In DNA form, the CDR3 reads TGTGCCAGCAGTCCCCATGGGACAGGGATGCACGAGCAGTACTTC.

V usage is TRBV12-3 or TRBV12-4 and J usage is TRBJ1-6; D remains ambiguous. V lost 1 base to trimming and J lost 3 bases, with 7 bases between them. This CDR3 comprises 15 residues. The CDR3 spells CASSLGRDYNSPLHF. CDR3 DNA: TGTGCCAGCAGTTTAGGGAGGGACTATAATTCACCCCTCCACTTT.

The genes are TRBV3-1 and TRBJ2-7, with 7 bases aligning to TRBD2. The germline CDR1 and CDR2 sequences are LGHDT and YNNKEL (reference sequence). This CDR3 spans 17 amino acids. Losses at the gene ends were 4 bases for V and 6 bases for J; bases not matched to a gene: 18. The CDR3 sequence: CASSPPSLKGGAAEQYF. The CDR3 coding sequence is TGTGCCAGCAGCCCCCCATCTCTAAAGGGAGGGGCGGCCGAGCAGTACTTC.

This clonotype appeared a few times. The chain carries TRBV5-1 and TRBJ1-1, with D tentatively TRBD1 (5 bases). Looked up from germline, CDR1 is SGHRS and CDR2 is YFSETQ. The V end was cut by 3 bases, the J end by 6 bases, with 12 bases between. The CDR3 covers 13 residues. The CDR3 nucleotides read TGCGCCAGCAGCTCCCGGGACGAGTCTGAAGCTTTCTTT. It translates to CASSSRDESEAFF.

In its sample, this clonotype was seen many times. The J gene is TRBJ2-1, the V gene TRBV7-9; 8 positions match TRBD2. Trimming cost V 5 bases and J 8 bases; bases outside gene matches: 11. The V gene's germline CDR1 is SEHNR and CDR2 FQNEAQ (reference sequence). The CDR3 has 15 residues. CDR3 protein: CASSPPRTSLHEQFF. As DNA, the CDR3 is TGTGCCAGCAGCCCTCCTCGGACTAGCCTCCATGAGCAGTTCTTC.

This clonotype was seen many times. The chain has TRBV5-5 and TRBJ2-3; D remains ambiguous. Between the trimmed V and J ends, which lost 0 bases and 4 bases, there was a span of 12 bases. The CDR3 has 15 residues. CDR1 is SGHKS and CDR2 is YYEKEE in the germline V gene (reference sequence). The CDR3 reads CASSLVTRPPDTQYF. In nucleotides, the CDR3 is TGTGCCAGCAGCTTGGTTACCCGACCCCCAGATACGCAGTATTTT.

This clonotype appeared a single time. The chain employs TRBV7-2 and TRBJ2-5; D ambiguous. Between the trimmed V and J ends, which lost 5 bases and 5 bases, there was a span of 6 bases. From germline, CDR1 is SGHTA and CDR2 FQGNSA. This CDR3 is 11 amino acids long. In DNA form, the CDR3 reads TGTGCCAGCAGCGCCCTCGAGACCCAGTACTTC. This translates into CASSALETQYF.

This clonotype showed up just a few times. The V call is TRBV18, the J call TRBJ1-2; 9 bases map to TRBD1. J gave up 4 bases and V 1 base, and 4 bases lay outside the gene matches. There are 15 residues in the CDR3. In germline, CDR1 is KGHSH, CDR2 LQKENI. The CDR3 nucleotides are TGTGCCAGCTCACCACTGGAGACAGGGGGCTATGGCTACACCTTC. Translating it yields CASSPLETGGYGYTF.

The rearrangement uses TRBV27 and TRBJ2-7, with TRBD2 identical over 12 bases. The CDR3 consists of 17 residues. Germline V CDR1 and CDR2: MNHEY, SMNVEV (reference sequence). The ends lost 5 bases at V and 0 bases at J; junction bases unmatched: 8. CDR3 in DNA: TGTGCCAGCAGTCTACTAGCTAGCGGGAGGGCCTCCTACGAGCAGTACTTC. It specifies CASSLLASGRASYEQYF.